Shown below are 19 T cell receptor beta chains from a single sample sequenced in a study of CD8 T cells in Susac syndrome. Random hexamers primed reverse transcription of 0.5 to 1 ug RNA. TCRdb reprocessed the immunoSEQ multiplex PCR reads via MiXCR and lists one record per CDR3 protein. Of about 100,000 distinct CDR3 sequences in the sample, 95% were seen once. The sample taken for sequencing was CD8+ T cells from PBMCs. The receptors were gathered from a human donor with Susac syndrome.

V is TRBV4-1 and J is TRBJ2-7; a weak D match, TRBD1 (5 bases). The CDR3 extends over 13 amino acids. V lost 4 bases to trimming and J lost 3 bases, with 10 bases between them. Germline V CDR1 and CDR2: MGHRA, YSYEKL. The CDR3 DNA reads TGCGCCAGCAGCCCCAGGGAATACTACGAGCAGTACTTC. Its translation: CASSPREYYEQYF.

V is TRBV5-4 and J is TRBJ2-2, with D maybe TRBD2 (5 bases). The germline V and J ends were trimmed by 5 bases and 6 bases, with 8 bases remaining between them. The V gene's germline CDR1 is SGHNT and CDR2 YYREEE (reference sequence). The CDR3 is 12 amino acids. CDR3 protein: CASRASPGELFF. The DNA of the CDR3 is TGTGCCAGCAGGGCTAGCCCCGGGGAGCTGTTTTTT.

DNA for the CDR3: TGTGCCAGCAGTAGGGCGGGAGGCGAGCAGTACTTC. It translates to CASSRAGGEQYF. The chain combines TRBV27 with TRBJ2-7, with 8 bases matching TRBD2. The length of the CDR3 is 12 residues. V dropped 5 bases and J dropped 6; count of bases not matched to a gene: 3. Germline V gives CDR1 MNHEY, CDR2 SMNVEV (reference sequence).

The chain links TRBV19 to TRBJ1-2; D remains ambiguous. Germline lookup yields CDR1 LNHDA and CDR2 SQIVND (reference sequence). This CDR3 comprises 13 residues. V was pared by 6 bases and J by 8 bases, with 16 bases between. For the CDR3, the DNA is TGTGCCAGTAGCCCCGGATACAGAAGCGGCTACACCTTC. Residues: CASSPGYRSGYTF.

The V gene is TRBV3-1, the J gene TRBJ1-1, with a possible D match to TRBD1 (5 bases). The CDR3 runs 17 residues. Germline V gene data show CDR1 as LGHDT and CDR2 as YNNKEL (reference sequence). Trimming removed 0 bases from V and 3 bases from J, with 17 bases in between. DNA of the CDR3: TGTGCCAGCAGCCAAGACCCCACTCTTTGGGGGTACACTGAAGCTTTCTTT. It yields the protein CASSQDPTLWGYTEAFF.

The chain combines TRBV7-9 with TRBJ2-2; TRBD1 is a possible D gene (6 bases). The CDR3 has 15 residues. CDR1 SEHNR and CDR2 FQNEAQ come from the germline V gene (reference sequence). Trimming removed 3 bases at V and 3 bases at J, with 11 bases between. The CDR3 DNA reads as TGTGCCAGCAGCTTTCCAGGGGCGCACACCGGGGAGCTGTTTTTT. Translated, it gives CASSFPGAHTGELFF.

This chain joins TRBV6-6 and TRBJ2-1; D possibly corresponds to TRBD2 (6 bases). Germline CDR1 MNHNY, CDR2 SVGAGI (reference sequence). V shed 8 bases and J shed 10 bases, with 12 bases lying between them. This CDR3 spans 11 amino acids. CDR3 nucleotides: TGTGCCAGCGGGGGGACGAGCGAGCAGTTCTTC. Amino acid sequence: CASGGTSEQFF.

The CDR3 coding sequence is TGTGCCAGCAGCCAAGTACCGGGGGCGATCCTGAGAACAGCTTTCTTT. Its translation: CASSQVPGAILRTAFF. V and J are TRBV5-4 and TRBJ1-1, with D maybe TRBD1 (6 bases). Germline V gives CDR1 SGHNT, CDR2 YYREEE (reference sequence). V lost 4 bases, J lost 10 bases, and 26 bases lay in between. The CDR3 totals 16 residues.

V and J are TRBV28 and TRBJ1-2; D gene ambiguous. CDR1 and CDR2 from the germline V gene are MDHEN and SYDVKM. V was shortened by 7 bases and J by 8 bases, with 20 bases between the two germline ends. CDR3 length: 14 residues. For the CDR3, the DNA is TGTGCCAGCACCATAGACCAGTACAGATCCGGCTACACCTTC. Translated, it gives CASTIDQYRSGYTF.

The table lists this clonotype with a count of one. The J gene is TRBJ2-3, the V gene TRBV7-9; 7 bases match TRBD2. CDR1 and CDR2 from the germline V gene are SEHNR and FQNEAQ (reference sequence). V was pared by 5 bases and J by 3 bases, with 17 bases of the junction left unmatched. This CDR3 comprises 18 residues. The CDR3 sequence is CASSPYGTTGRGTDTQYF. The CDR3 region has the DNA TGTGCCAGCAGCCCCTACGGGACGACCGGGCGGGGGACAGATACGCAGTATTTT. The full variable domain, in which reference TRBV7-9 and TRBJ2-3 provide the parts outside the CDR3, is DTGVSQNPRHKITKRGQNVTFRCDPISEHNRLYWYRQTLGQGPEFLTYFQNEAQLEKSRLLSDRFSAERPKGSFSTLEIQRTEQGDSAMYLCASSPYGTTGRGTDTQYFGPGTRLTVL.

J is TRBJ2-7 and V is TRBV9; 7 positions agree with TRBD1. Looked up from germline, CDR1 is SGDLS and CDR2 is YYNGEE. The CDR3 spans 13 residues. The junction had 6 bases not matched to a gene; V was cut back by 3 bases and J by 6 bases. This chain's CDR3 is CASSASYRGEQYF. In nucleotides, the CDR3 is TGTGCCAGCAGCGCGAGCTACAGGGGCGAGCAGTACTTC.

This CDR3 reads CSARDQGTVTYEQYF. The CDR3 DNA is TGCAGTGCTAGGGATCAGGGGACCGTCACCTACGAGCAGTACTTC. The rearrangement joins TRBV20-1 to TRBJ2-7; TRBD1 might be the D (6 bases). This CDR3 spans 15 amino acids. Germline assignment: CDR1 DFQATT and CDR2 SNEGSKA (reference sequence). V was shortened by 3 bases and J by 2 bases, with 17 bases between the two germline ends.

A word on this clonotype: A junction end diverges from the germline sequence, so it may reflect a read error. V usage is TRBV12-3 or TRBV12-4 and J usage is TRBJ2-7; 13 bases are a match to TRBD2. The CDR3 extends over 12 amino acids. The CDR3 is CASSHPGTSGIF. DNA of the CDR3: TGTGCCAGCAGTCACCCCGGGACTAGCGGGATCTTC.

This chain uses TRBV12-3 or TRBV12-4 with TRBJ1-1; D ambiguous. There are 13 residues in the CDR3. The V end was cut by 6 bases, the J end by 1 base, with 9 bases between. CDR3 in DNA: TGTGCCAGCAGCCTCCCCAGGAACACTGAAGCTTTCTTT. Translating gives CASSLPRNTEAFF.

The CDR3 coding sequence is TGTGCCAGCAGAGCTACTGGGGCCAACGTCCTGACTTTC. Translation gives CASRATGANVLTF. V is TRBV12-3 or TRBV12-4 and J is TRBJ2-6; no reliable D call. Trimming took off 6 bases at V and 2 bases at J, with 5 bases between the two ends. The CDR3 is made up of 13 amino acids.

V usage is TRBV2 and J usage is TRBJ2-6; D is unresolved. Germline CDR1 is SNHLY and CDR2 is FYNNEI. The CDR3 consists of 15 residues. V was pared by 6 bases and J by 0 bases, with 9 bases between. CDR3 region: CASRRQDSGANVLTF. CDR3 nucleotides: TGTGCCAGCAGACGACAAGACTCTGGGGCCAACGTCCTGACTTTC.

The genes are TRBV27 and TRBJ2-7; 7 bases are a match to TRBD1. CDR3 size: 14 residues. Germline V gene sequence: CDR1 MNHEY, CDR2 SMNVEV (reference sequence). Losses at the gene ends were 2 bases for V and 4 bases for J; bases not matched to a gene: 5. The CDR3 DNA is TGTGCCAGCAGTTTAAAGGGGGCTGGGTACGAGCAGTACTTC. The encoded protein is CASSLKGAGYEQYF.

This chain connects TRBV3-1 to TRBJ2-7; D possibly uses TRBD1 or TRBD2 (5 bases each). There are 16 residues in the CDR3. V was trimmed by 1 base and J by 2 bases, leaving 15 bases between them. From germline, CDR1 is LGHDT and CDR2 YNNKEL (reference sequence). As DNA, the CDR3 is TGTGCCAGCAGCCAAGGGGACGGCAAGACCGCCTACGAGCAGTACTTC. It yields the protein CASSQGDGKTAYEQYF.

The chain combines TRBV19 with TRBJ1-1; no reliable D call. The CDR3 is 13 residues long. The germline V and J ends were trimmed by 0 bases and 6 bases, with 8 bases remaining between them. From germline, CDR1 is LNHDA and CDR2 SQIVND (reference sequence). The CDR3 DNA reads TGTGCCAGTAGTATAGACACGGAGTCTGAAGCTTTCTTT. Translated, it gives CASSIDTESEAFF. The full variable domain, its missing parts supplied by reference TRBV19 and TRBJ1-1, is DGGITQSPKYLFRKEGQNVTLSCEQNLNHDAMYWYRQDPGQGLRLIYYSQIVNDFQKGDIAEGYSVSREKKESFPLTVTSAQKNPTAFYLCASSIDTESEAFFGQGTRLTVV.